This TCR beta chain is drawn from a study of T cell responses to AZD1222 COVID-19 vaccine. Turning to the study itself: Researchers grouped second doses given at about 4 or about 12 weeks into one pool. General study points: After the peak T cell response, and only then, were repertoires sampled.

Trimming took off 0 bases at V and 2 bases at J, with 10 bases between the two ends. Germline assignment: CDR1 SGHRS and CDR2 YFSETQ. The CDR3 loop spans 15 amino acids. In regard to this clone: Its antigen is still unknown.

The data were produced by immunoSEQ multiplex PCR, yet TCRdb's version contains in-frame clones alone and is incomplete. The repertoire holds 200,000 or so clones, approximately 91% seen once, with 0.99% in the top ten. The starting material was peripheral blood, obtained on day 0 of AZD1222 vaccination. The chain combines TRBV5-1 with TRBJ2-3, with a possible D match to TRBD2 (5 bases). The TCR originated in an adult in good health. In DNA, the CDR3 is TGCGCCAGCAGCTTGGGAGCGGCGAACACAGATACGCAGTATTTT. Translation: CASSLGAANTDTQYF.